This T cell receptor (beta chain) originates from a study of shared clonotypes between healthy human individuals. Study-wide findings and caveats: Depth of sequencing was expected to influence donor clonotype sharing.

Each subset's genomic DNA was split evenly across several immunoSEQ plates. Sequencing used immunoSEQ multiplex PCR; TCRdb keeps in-frame clones, though not all of them. The table has 520,000 or so clones, 79% seen once; the top ten hold 13%. Comments on this clone: Its target is unknown.

CDR3 size: 15 residues. Germline assignment: CDR1 SGHNT and CDR2 YYREEE (reference sequence). Losses at the gene ends were 0 bases for V and 3 bases for J; bases not matched to a gene: 3. The specimen sequenced was PBMCs. The rearrangement uses TRBV5-4 and TRBJ2-1; 7 bases match TRBD1. The sequence was obtained from a woman aged 40 to 50 in good health. Some clones in this sample may be carry-over from other donors' samples. The CDR3: CASSLGGQSYNEQFF. The CDR3 DNA reads as TGTGCCAGCAGCTTGGGGGGACAGAGCTACAATGAGCAGTTCTTC. The whole variable domain, remainder taken from reference TRBV5-4 and TRBJ2-1, is ETGVTQSPTHLIKTRGQQVTLRCSSQSGHNTVSWYQQALGQGPQFIFQYYREEENGRGNFPPRFSGLQFPNYSSELNVNALELDDSALYLCASSLGGQSYNEQFFGPGTRLTVL.